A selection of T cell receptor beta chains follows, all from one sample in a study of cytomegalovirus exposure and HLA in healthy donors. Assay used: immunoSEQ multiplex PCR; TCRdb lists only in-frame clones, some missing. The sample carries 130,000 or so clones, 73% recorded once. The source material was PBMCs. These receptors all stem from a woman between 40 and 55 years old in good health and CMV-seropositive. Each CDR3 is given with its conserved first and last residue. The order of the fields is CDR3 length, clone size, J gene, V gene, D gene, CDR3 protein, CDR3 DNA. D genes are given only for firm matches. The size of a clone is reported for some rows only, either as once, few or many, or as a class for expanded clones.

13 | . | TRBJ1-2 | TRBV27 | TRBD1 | CASSLTGGRGYTF | TGTGCCAGCAGTTTGACAGGGGGTCGAGGCTACACCTTC
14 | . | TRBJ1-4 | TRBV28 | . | CASSLGREAEKLFF | TGTGCCAGCAGTTTAGGTAGGGAGGCTGAAAAACTGTTTTTT
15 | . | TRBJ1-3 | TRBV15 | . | CATSEARSSGNTIYF | TGTGCCACCAGCGAGGCTCGGAGCTCTGGAAACACCATATATTTT
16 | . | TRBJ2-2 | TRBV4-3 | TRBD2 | CASSQDLAGEYGELFF | TGCGCCAGCAGCCAAGATCTAGCGGGAGAGTACGGGGAGCTGTTTTTT
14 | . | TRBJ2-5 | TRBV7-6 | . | CASSLVSSQETQYF | TGTGCCAGCAGCTTAGTCTCTAGCCAAGAGACCCAGTACTTC
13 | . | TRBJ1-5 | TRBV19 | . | CASSTQLYQPQHF | TGTGCCAGTAGTACACAGCTTTATCAGCCCCAGCATTTT
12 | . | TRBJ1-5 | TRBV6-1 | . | CASTVSDQPQHF | TGTGCCAGCACGGTCTCGGATCAGCCCCAGCATTTT
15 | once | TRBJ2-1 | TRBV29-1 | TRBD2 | CSVTTLAGVYNEQFF | TGCAGCGTTACCACCCTAGCGGGAGTCTACAATGAGCAGTTCTTC
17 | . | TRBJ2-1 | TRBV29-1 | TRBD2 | CSAKWGLAGGLFNEQFF | TGCAGCGCCAAATGGGGCCTAGCGGGAGGTCTGTTCAATGAGCAGTTCTTC
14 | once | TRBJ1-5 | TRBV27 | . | CAAQGERFNQPQHF | TGTGCCGCCCAAGGGGAAAGGTTCAATCAGCCCCAGCATTTT
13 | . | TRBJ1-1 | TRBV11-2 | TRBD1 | CASSLAHRGATFF | TGTGCCAGCAGCTTAGCTCACAGGGGTGCCACTTTCTTT
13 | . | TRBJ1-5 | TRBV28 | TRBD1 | CASSLGQGQPQHF | TGTGCCAGCAGTTTGGGACAGGGCCAGCCCCAGCATTTT
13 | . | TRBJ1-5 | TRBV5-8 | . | CASSLSLNQPQHF | TGTGCCAGCAGCTTGTCATTGAATCAGCCCCAGCATTTT
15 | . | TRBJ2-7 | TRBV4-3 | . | CASSQVLDRSYEQYF | TGCGCCAGCAGCCAAGTCCTCGACAGATCCTACGAGCAGTACTTC
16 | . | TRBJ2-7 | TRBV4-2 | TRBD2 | CASSQAEAGGYYEQYF | TGTGCCAGCAGCCAAGCTGAAGCGGGGGGGTACTACGAGCAGTACTTC